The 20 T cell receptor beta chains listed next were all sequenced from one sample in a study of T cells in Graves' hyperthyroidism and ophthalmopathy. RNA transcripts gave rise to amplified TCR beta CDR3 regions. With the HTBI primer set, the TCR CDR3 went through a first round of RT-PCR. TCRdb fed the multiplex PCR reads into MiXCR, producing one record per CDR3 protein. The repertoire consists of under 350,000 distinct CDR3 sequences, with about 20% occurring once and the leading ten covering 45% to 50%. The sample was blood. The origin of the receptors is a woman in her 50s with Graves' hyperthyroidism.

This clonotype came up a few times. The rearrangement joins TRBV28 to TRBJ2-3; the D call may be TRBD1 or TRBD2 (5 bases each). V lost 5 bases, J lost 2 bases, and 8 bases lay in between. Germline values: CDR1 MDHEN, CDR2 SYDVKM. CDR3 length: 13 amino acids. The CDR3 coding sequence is TGTGCCAGCAGTGGGGGACCCACAGATACGCAGTATTTT. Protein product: CASSGGPTDTQYF.

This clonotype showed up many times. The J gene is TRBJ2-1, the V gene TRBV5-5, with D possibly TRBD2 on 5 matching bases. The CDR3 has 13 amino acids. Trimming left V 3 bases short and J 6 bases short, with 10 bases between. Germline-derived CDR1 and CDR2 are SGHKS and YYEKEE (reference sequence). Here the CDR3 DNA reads TGTGCCAGCAGCTGGGTCACTAGCAATGAGCAGTTCTTC. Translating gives CASSWVTSNEQFF. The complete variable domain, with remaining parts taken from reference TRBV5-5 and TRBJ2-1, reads DAGVTQSPTHLIKTRGQQVTLRCSPISGHKSVSWYQQVLGQGPQFIFQYYEKEERGRGNFPDRFSARQFPNYSSELNVNALLLGDSALYLCASSWVTSNEQFFGPGTRLTVL.

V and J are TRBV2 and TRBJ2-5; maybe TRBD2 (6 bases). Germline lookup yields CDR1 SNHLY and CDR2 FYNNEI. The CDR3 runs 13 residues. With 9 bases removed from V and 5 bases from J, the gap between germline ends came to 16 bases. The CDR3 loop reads CASGRSGGETQYF. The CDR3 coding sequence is TGTGCCAGTGGTCGTTCTGGGGGGGAGACCCAGTACTTC. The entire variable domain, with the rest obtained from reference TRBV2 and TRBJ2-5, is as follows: EPEVTQTPSHQVTQMGQEVILRCVPISNHLYFYWYRQILGQKVEFLVSFYNNEISEKSEIFDDQFSVERPDGSNFTLKIRSTKLEDSAMYFCASGRSGGETQYFGPGTRLLVL.

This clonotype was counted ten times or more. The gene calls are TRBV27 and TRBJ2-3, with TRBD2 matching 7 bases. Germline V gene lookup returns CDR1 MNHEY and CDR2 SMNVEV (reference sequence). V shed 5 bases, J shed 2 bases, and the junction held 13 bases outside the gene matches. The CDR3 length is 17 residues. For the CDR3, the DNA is TGTGCCAGCAGTCCAGTCGGTGCGGGAGTATACACAGATACGCAGTATTTT. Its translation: CASSPVGAGVYTDTQYF.

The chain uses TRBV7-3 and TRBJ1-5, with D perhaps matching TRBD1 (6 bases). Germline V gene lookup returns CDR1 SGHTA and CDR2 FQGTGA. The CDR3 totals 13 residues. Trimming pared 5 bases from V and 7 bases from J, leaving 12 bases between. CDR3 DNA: TGTGCCAGCAGCGAGGGGGGGCGGCAGCCCCAGCATTTT. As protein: CASSEGGRQPQHF.

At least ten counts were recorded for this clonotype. The CDR3 region is CASSQGGFGTEAFF. In nucleotides, the CDR3 is TGTGCCAGCAGCCAAGGAGGGTTTGGCACTGAAGCTTTCTTT. This chain links TRBV3-1 with TRBJ1-1; D remains unclear. The V end lost 1 base, the J end lost 4 bases, and 10 bases lay between the germline ends. Germline CDR1 and CDR2: LGHDT and YNNKEL (reference sequence). The CDR3 totals 14 residues.

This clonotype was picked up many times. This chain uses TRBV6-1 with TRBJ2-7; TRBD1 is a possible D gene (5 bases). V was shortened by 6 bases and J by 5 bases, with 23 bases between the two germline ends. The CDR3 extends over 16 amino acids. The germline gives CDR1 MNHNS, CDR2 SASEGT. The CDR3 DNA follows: TGTGCCAGCAGACGATCGACAGCCCCATCCTCGGACGAGCAGTACGTC. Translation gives CASRRSTAPSSDEQYV.

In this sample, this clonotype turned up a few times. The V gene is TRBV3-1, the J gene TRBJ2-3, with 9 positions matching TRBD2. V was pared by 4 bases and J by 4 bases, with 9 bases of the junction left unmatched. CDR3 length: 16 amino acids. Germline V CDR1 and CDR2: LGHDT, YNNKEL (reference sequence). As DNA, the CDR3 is TGTGCCAGCAGCCGGGTCGCGGGAGGGAGCGCAGATACGCAGTATTTT. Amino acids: CASSRVAGGSADTQYF.

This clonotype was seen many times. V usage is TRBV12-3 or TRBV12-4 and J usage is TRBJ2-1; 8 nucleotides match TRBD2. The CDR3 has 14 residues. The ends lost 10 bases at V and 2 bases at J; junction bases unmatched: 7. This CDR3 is CATRGGSTYNEQFF. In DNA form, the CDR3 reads TGTGCCACCCGGGGGGGGAGTACCTACAATGAGCAGTTCTTC.

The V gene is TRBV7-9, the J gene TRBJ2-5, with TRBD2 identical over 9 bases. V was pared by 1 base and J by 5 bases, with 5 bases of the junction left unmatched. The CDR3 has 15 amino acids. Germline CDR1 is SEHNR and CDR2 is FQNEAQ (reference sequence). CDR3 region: CASSLEASGAETQYF. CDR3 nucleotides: TGTGCCAGCAGCTTAGAGGCTAGCGGGGCTGAGACCCAGTACTTC.

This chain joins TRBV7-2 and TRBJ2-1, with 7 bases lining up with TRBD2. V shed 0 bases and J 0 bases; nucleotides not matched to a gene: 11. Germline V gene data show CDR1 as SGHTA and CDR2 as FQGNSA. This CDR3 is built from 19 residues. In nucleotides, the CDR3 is TGTGCCAGCAGCTTAGCCGGGGGGAGGACGGGTAGCTCCTACAATGAGCAGTTCTTC. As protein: CASSLAGGRTGSSYNEQFF.

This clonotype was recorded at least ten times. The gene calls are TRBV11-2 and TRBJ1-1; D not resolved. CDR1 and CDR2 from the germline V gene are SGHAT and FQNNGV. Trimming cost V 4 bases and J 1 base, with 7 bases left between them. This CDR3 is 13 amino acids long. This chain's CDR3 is CASSSRQNTEAFF. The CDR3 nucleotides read TGTGCCAGCAGCTCAAGACAGAACACTGAAGCTTTCTTT. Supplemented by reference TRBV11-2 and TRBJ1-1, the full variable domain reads EAGVAQSPRYKIIEKRQSVAFWCNPISGHATLYWYQQILGQGPKLLIQFQNNGVVDDSQLPKDRFSAERLKGVDSTLKIQPAKLEDSAVYLCASSSRQNTEAFFGQGTRLTVV.

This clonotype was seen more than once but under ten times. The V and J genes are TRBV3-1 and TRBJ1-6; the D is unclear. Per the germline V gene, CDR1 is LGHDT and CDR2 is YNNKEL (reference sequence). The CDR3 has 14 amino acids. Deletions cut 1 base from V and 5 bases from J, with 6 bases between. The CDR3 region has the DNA TGTGCCAGCAGCCAAGGAATAGATAATTCACCCCTCCACTTT. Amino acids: CASSQGIDNSPLHF.

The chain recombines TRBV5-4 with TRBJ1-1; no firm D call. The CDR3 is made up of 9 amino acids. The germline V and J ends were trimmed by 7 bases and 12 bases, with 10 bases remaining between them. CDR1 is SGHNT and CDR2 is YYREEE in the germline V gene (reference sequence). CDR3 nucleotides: TGTGCCAGCGGCCTTCATACTTTCTTT. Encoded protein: CASGLHTFF.

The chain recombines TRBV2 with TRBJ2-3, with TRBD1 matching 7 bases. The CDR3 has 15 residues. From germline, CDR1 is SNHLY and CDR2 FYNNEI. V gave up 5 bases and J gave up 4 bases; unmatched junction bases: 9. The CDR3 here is CASSPQGYSADTQYF. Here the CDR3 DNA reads TGTGCCAGCAGTCCACAGGGGTATAGCGCAGATACGCAGTATTTT.

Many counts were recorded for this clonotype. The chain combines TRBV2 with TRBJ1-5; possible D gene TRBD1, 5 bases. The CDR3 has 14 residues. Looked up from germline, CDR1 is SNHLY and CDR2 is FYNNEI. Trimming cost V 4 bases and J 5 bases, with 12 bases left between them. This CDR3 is CASSGWGEDQPQHF. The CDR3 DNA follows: TGTGCCAGCAGTGGATGGGGGGAGGATCAGCCCCAGCATTTT. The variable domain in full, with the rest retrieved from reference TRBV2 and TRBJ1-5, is EPEVTQTPSHQVTQMGQEVILRCVPISNHLYFYWYRQILGQKVEFLVSFYNNEISEKSEIFDDQFSVERPDGSNFTLKIRSTKLEDSAMYFCASSGWGEDQPQHFGDGTRLSIL.

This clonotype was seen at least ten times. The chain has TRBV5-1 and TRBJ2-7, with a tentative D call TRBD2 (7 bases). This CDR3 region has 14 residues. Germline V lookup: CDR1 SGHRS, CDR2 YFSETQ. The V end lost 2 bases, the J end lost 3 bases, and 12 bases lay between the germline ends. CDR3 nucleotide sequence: TGCGCCAGCAGCTTTCTAGCGGACAGCTACGAGCAGTACTTC. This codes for CASSFLADSYEQYF. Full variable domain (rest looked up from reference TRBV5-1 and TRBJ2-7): KAGVTQTPRYLIKTRGQQVTLSCSPISGHRSVSWYQQTPGQGLQFLFEYFSETQRNKGNFPGRFSGRQFSNSRSEMNVSTLELGDSALYLCASSFLADSYEQYFGPGTRLTVT.

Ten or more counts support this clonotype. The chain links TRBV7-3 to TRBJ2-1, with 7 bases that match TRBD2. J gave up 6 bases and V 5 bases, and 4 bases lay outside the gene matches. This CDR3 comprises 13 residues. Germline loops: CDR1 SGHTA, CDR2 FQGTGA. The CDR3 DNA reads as TGTGCCAGCAGCCACGCTAGCGGCAATGAGCAGTTCTTC. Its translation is CASSHASGNEQFF.

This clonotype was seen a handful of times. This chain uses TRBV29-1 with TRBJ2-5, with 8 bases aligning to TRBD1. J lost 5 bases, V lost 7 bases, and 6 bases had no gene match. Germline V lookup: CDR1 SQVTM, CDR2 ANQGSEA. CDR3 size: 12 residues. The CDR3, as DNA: TGCAGCGGCACGGACAGGGTGGAGACCCAGTACTTC. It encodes CSGTDRVETQYF.

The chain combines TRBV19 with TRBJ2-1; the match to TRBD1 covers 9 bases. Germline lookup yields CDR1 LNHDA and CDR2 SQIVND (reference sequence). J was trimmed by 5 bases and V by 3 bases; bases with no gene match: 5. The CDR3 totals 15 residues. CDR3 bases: TGTGCCAGTAGTATCACAGGGGGCGCGGACAATGAGCAGTTCTTC. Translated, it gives CASSITGGADNEQFF.